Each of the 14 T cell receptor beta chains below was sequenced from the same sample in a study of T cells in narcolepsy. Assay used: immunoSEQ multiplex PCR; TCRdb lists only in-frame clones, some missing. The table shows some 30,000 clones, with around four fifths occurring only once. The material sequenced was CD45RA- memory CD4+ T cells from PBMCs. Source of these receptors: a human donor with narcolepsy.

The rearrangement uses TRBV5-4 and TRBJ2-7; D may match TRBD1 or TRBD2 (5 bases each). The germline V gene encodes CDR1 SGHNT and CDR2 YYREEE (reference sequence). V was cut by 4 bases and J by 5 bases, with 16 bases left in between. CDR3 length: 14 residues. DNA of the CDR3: TGTGCCAGCAGCGGCGGGTTAAGGGGACACGAGCAGTACTTC. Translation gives CASSGGLRGHEQYF.

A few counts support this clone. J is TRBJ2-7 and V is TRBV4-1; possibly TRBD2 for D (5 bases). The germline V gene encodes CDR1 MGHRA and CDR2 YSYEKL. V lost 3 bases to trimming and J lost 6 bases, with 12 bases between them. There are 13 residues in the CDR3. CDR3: CASSQDRGREQYF. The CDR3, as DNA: TGCGCCAGCAGCCAGGACCGAGGGCGCGAGCAGTACTTC.

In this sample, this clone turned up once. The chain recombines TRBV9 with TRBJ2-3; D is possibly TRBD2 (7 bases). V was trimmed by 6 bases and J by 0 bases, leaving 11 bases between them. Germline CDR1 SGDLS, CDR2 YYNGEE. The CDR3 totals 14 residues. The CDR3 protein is CASTRGGSTDTQYF. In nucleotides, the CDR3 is TGTGCCAGCACCAGGGGAGGGAGCACAGATACGCAGTATTTT.

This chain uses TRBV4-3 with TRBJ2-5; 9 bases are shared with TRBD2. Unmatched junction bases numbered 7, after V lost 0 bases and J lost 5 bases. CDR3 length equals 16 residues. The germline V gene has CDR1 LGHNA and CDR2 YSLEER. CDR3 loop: CASSQESSGGLETQYF. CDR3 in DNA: TGCGCCAGCAGCCAAGAATCGAGCGGGGGGCTGGAGACCCAGTACTTC.

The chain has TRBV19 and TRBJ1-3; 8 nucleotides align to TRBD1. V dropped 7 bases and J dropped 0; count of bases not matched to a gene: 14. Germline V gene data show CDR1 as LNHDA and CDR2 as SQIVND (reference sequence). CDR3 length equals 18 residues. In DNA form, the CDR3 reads TGTGCCAGTACCCGGACAGGGACCCTCTCAAGCTCTGGAAACACCATATATTTT. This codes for CASTRTGTLSSSGNTIYF.

CDR3 residues: CASSVGSGGNSPLHF. CDR3 in DNA: TGTGCCAGCAGCGTAGGGTCAGGGGGCAATTCACCCCTCCACTTT. The chain recombines TRBV9 with TRBJ1-6; 8 bases map to TRBD1. From germline, CDR1 is SGDLS and CDR2 YYNGEE. Trimming cost V 0 bases and J 7 bases; bases outside gene matches: 3. The CDR3 is 15 amino acids.

As DNA, the CDR3 is TGTGCCAGCAGCACCCTGACTAGCGGCAAACACCTCGGCTCCTACGAGCAGTACTTC. It yields the protein CASSTLTSGKHLGSYEQYF. V usage is TRBV11-2 and J usage is TRBJ2-7; TRBD2 matches 9 bases. This CDR3 region has 19 residues. The germline gives CDR1 SGHAT, CDR2 FQNNGV. Trimming at V came to 5 bases and at J to 0 bases, leaving 17 bases not matched to a gene.

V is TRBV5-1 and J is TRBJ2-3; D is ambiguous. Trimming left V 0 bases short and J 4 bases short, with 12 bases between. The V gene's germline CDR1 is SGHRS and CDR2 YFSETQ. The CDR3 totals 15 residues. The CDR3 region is CASSLAGVGSDTQYF. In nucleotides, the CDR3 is TGCGCCAGCAGCTTGGCCGGAGTGGGGTCAGATACGCAGTATTTT.

DNA of the CDR3: TGTGCCATCACCGACAGGGGCAATCAGCCCCAGCATTTT. Protein sequence: CAITDRGNQPQHF. The chain has TRBV10-3 and TRBJ1-5, with 7 positions matching TRBD1. This CDR3 comprises 13 residues. V lost 7 bases to trimming and J lost 2 bases; unmatched junction nucleotides: 2. The germline V gene encodes CDR1 ENHRY and CDR2 SYGVKD.

The CDR3 DNA reads TGTGCCAGCAGCTTATATGGCAATCAGCCCCAGCATTTT. As protein: CASSLYGNQPQHF. This chain connects TRBV7-9 to TRBJ1-5; D call uncertain. The CDR3 runs 13 residues. Trimming left V 2 bases short and J 2 bases short, with 4 bases between. Germline V gene data show CDR1 as SEHNR and CDR2 as FQNEAQ (reference sequence).

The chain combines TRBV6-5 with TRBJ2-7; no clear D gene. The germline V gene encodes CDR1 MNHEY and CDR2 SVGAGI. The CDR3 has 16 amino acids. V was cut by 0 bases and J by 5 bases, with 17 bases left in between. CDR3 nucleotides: TGTGCCAGCAGTTACTCGAATTGGGGAATGGTGAACGAGCAGTACTTC. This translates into CASSYSNWGMVNEQYF.

The CDR3 protein is CSVRSGGESEQYF. CDR3 nucleotides: TGCAGCGTTCGGAGCGGGGGGGAGTCCGAGCAGTACTTC. The chain uses TRBV29-1 and TRBJ2-7; 10 bases are a match to TRBD2. V shed 5 bases, J shed 6 bases, and the junction held 7 bases outside the gene matches. The CDR3 has 13 residues. Germline CDR1 and CDR2: SQVTM and ANQGSEA.

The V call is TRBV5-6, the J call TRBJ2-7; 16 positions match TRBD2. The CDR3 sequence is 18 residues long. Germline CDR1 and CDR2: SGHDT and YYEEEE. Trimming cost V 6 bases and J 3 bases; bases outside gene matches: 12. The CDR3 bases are TGTGCCAGCACCCCGGGACTAGCGGGGGGGAAGGTTTACTACGAGCAGTACTTC. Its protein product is CASTPGLAGGKVYYEQYF.

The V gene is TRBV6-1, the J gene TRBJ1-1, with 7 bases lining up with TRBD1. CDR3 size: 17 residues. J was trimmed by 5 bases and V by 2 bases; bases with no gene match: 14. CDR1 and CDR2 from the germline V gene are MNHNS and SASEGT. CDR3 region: CASSESPLQGRRTEAFF. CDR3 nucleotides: TGTGCCAGCAGTGAATCCCCGTTACAGGGGCGGAGGACTGAAGCTTTCTTT.